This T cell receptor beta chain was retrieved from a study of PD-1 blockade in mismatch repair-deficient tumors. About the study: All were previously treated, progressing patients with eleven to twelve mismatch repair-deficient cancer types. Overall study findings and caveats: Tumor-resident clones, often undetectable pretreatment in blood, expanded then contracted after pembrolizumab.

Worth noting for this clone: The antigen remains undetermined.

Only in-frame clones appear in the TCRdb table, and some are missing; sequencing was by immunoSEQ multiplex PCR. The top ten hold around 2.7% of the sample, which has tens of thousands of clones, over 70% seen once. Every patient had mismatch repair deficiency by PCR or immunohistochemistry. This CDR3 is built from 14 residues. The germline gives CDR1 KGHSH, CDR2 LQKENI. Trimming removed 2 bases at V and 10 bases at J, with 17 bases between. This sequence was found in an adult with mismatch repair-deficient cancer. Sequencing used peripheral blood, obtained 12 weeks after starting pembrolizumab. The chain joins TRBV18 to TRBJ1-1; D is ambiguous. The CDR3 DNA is TGTGCCAGCTCACCAATTTACAGCCGGAGGGTAGCTTTCTTT. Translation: CASSPIYSRRVAFF.